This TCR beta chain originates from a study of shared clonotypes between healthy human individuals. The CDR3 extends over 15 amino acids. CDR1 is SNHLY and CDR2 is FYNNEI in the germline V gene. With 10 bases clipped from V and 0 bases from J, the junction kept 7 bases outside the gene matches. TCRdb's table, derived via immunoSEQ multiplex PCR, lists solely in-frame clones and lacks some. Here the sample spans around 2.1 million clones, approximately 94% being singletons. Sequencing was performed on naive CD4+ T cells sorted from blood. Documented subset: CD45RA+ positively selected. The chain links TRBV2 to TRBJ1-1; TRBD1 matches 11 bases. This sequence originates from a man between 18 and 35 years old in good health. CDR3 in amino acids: CANQRDRGLNTEAFF. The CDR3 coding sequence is TGTGCCAACCAGAGGGACAGGGGGTTGAACACTGAAGCTTTCTTT.